Sequencing of this T cell receptor beta chain was carried out in a study of shared clonotypes between healthy human individuals. Study-level results: Memory subsets generally showed smaller estimated richness than naive subsets did.

Produced via immunoSEQ multiplex PCR; TCRdb's table is partial and in-frame only. The sample has over 2 million clones; 85% to 95% are singletons. Details on this clone: Its specificity is unknown.

Source material: naive CD4+ T cells sorted from blood. As to subset: CD45RA+ positively selected. This sequence was found in a man between 18 and 29 years old in good health.

CDR3 region: CASSPEGQGNTEAFF. The CDR3 DNA follows: TGTGCCAGCAGCCCCGAAGGACAGGGAAACACTGAAGCTTTCTTT. The J gene is TRBJ1-1, the V gene TRBV7-9; 8 bases map to TRBD1. The V segment lost 5 bases and the J segment 2 bases; nucleotides outside the gene matches: 7. This CDR3 contains 15 residues. Germline CDR1 SEHNR, CDR2 FQNEAQ (reference sequence).